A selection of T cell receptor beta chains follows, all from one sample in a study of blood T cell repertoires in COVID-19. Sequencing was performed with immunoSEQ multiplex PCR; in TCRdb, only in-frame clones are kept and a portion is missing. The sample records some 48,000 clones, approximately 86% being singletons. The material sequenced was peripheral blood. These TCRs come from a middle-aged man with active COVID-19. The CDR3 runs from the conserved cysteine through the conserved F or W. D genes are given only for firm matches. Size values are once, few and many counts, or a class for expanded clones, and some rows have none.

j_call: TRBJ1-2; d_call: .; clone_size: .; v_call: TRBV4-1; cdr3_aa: CASSQGTGYTF; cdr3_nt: TGCGCCAGCAGCCAAGGGACAGGCTACACCTTC
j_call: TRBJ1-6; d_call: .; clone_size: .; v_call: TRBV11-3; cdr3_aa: CASSLVVSSSYNSPLHF; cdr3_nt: TGTGCCAGCAGCTTAGTAGTTAGCAGCTCCTATAATTCACCCCTCCACTTT
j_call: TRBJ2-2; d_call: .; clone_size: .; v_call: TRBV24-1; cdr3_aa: CATSDFHTGELFF; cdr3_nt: TGTGCCACCAGTGATTTCCATACCGGGGAGCTGTTTTTT
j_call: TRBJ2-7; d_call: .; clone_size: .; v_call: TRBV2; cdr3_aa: CASSDLSPRNTYEQYF; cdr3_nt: TGTGCCAGCAGTGATTTATCACCCAGGAACACCTACGAGCAGTACTTC
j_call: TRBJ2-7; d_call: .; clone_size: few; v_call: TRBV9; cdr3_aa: CASSETGGIGYEQYF; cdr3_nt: TGTGCCAGCAGCGAAACAGGAGGGATAGGGTACGAGCAGTACTTC
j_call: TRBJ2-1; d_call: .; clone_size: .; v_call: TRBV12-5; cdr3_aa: CASGLVLGRTGYNEQFF; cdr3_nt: TGTGCTAGTGGTTTGGTACTAGGTCGAACGGGGTACAATGAGCAGTTCTTC
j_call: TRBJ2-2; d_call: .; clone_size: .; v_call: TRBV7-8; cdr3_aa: CASSRGDTGELFF; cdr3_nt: TGTGCCAGCAGCCGCGGGGACACCGGGGAGCTGTTTTTT
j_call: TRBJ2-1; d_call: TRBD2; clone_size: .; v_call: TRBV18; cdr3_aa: CASSPAGFLAGGNEQFF; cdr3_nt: TGTGCCAGCTCACCGGCGGGCTTCCTAGCGGGAGGCAATGAGCAGTTCTTC
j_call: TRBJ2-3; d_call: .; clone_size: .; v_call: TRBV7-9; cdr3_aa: CASSLTVSTDTQYF; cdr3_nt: TGTGCCAGCAGTCTCACGGTTAGCACAGATACGCAGTATTTT
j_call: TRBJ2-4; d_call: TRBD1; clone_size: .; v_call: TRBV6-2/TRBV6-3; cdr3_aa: CASSYPDRVSDWAKNIQYF; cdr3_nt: TGTGCCAGCAGTTACCCGGACAGGGTTTCGGACTGGGCCAAAAACATTCAGTACTTC
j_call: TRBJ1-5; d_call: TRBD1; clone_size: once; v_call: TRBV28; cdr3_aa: CASRSSGQGYNQPQHF; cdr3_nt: TGTGCCAGCAGGTCCTCGGGACAGGGGTACAATCAGCCCCAGCATTTT
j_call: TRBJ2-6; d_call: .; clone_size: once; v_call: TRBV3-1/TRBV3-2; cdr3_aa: CASSLERRISSGANVLTF; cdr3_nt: TGTGCCAGCAGCCTGGAGCGCCGAATATCCTCTGGGGCCAACGTCCTGACTTTC
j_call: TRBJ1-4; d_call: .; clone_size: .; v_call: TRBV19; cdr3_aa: CASSEGLAYNEKLFF; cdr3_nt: TGTGCCAGTAGTGAAGGACTGGCATATAATGAAAAACTGTTTTTT
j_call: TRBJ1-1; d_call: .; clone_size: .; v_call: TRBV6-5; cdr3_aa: CASSISRGGNTEAFF; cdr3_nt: TGTGCCAGCAGTATATCGAGGGGAGGGAACACTGAAGCTTTCTTT
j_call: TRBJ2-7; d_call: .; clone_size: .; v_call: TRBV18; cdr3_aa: CASSLDKPYEQYF; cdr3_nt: TGTGCCAGCTCACTAGACAAGCCCTACGAGCAGTACTTC
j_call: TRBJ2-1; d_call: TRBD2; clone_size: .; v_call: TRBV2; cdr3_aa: CASRLAGVTDEQFF; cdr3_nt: TGTGCCAGCAGACTAGCGGGAGTTACAGATGAGCAGTTCTTC
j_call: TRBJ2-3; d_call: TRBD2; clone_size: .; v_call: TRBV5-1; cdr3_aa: CASSLVFRRLAGGPSTDTQYF; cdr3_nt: TGCGCCAGCAGCTTGGTTTTTAGAAGACTAGCGGGGGGACCAAGCACAGATACGCAGTATTTT
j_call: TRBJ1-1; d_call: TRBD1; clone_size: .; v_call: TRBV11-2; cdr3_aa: CASSPRDRGYTEAFF; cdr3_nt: TGTGCCAGCAGCCCGCGGGACAGGGGGTACACTGAAGCTTTCTTT
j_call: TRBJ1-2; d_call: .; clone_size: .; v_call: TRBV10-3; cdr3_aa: CAITKQGDYGYTF; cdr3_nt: TGTGCCATCACCAAACAGGGAGACTATGGCTACACCTTC
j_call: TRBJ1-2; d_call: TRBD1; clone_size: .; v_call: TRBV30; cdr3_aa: CAWSVGQGSGYTF; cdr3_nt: TGTGCCTGGAGTGTGGGACAGGGATCTGGCTACACCTTC
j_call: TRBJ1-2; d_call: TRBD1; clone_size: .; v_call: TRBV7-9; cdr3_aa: CASSLGGQGQGGYTF; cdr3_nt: TGTGCCAGCAGCTTAGGTGGACAGGGACAGGGAGGCTACACCTTC
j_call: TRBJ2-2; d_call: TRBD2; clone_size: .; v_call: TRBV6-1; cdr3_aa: CASSEAIRGAGELFF; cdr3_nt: TGTGCCAGCAGTGAAGCGATTCGGGGGGCCGGGGAGCTGTTTTTT
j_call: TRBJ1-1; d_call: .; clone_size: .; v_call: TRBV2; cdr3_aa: CASTEGRGTEAFF; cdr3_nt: TGTGCCAGCACGGAGGGACGGGGAACTGAAGCTTTCTTT
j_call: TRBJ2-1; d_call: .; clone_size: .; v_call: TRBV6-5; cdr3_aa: CASSSSGYNEQFF; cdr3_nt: TGCGCCAGCAGTTCATCGGGGTACAATGAGCAGTTCTTC
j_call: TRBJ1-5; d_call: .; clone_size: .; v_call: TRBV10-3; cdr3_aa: CAISEGGYQPQHF; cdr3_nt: TGTGCCATCAGTGAGGGGGGGTATCAGCCCCAGCATTTT
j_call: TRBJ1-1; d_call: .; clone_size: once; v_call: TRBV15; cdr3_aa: CATSSSRQMNTEAFF; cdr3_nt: TGTGCCACCAGCAGCTCCCGACAGATGAACACTGAAGCTTTCTTT
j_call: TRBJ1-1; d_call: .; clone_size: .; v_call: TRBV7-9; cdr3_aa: CASSLTANTEAFF; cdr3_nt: TGTGCCAGCAGCTTGACAGCGAACACTGAAGCTTTCTTT
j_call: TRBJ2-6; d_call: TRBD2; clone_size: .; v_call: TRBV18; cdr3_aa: CASRVPRGAGANVLTF; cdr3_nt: TGTGCCAGCCGGGTTCCTCGGGGGGCTGGGGCCAACGTCCTGACTTTC
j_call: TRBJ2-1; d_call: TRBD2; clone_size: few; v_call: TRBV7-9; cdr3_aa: CASSPLAGSSYNEQFF; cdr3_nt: TGTGCCAGCAGCCCCTTAGCGGGGAGCTCCTACAATGAGCAGTTCTTC
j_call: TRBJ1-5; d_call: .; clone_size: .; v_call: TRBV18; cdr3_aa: CASSPVPGSFNQPQHF; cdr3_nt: TGTGCCAGCTCACCGGTGCCGGGGTCCTTCAATCAGCCCCAGCATTTT
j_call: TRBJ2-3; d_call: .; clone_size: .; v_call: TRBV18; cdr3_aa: CASSPTSTDTQYF; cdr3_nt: TGTGCCAGCTCACCGACTAGCACAGATACGCAGTATTTT
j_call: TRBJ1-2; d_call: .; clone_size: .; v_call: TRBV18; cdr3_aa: CASSREGMESGGYTF; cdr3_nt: TGTGCCAGCTCACGAGAGGGAATGGAGAGCGGTGGCTACACCTTC
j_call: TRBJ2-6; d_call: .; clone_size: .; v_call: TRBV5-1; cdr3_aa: CASSFLPPNSGANVLTF; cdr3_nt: TGCGCCAGCAGCTTCCTACCCCCCAACTCTGGGGCCAACGTCCTGACTTTC
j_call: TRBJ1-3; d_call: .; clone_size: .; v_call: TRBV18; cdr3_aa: CASFKARSSGNTIYF; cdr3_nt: TGTGCCAGCTTTAAAGCGAGAAGCTCTGGAAACACCATATATTTT
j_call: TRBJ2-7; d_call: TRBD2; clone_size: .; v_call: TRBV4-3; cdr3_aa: CASSQDGLGSGFYEQYF; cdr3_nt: TGCGCCAGCAGCCAAGACGGTCTAGGTAGCGGGTTCTACGAGCAGTACTTC
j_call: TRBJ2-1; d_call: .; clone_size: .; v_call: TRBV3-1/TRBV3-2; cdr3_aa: CASSHPNYNEQFF; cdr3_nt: TGTGCCAGCAGCCATCCTAATTACAATGAGCAGTTCTTC
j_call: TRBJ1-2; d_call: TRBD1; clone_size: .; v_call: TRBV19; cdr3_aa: CATWDSRQTFYGYTF; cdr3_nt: TGTGCCACGTGGGACAGCCGCCAAACCTTCTATGGCTACACCTTC
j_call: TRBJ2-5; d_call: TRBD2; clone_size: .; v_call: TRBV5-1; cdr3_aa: CASSWAGGARETQYF; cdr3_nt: TGCGCCAGCAGCTGGGCCGGGGGGGCAAGAGAGACCCAGTACTTC
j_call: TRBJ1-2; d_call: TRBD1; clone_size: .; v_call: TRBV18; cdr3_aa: CASSQRETGGALFGYTF; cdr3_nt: TGTGCCAGCTCACAAAGAGAGACAGGGGGCGCGCTTTTTGGCTACACCTTC
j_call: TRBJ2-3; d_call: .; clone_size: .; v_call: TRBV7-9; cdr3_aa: CASSRITGRADTQYF; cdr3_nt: TGTGCCAGCAGCAGAATAACAGGGAGGGCAGATACGCAGTATTTT
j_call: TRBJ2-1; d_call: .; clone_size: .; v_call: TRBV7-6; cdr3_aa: CASSLTTIGYNEQFF; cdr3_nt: TGTGCCAGCAGCTTAACCACGATCGGGTACAATGAGCAGTTCTTC
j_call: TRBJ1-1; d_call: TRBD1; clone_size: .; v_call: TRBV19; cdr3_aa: CATADRGQENTEAFF; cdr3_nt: TGTGCCACCGCGGACAGGGGGCAGGAGAACACTGAAGCTTTCTTT
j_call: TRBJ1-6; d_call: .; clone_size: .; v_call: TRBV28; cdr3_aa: CASSWDGTTNSPLHF; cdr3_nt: TGTGCCAGCAGTTGGGACGGGACTACAAATTCACCCCTCCACTTT
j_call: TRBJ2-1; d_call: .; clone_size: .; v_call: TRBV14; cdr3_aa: CASSQVMGKAGEQFF; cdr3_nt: TGTGCCAGCAGCCAAGTAATGGGAAAGGCGGGCGAGCAGTTCTTC
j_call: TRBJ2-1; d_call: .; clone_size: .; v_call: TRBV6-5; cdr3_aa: CASTGLATHNEQFF; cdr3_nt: TGTGCCAGCACTGGCCTAGCGACGCACAATGAGCAGTTCTTC
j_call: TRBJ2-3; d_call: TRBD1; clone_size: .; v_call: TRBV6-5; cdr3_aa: CASTSGGSTDTQYF; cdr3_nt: TGTGCCAGCACTTCAGGGGGAAGCACAGATACGCAGTATTTT
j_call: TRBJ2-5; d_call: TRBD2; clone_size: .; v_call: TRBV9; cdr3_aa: CASSVATRGGVQETQYF; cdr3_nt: TGTGCCAGCAGCGTAGCTACGCGTGGGGGGGTCCAAGAGACCCAGTACTTC
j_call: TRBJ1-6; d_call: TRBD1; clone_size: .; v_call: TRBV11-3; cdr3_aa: CASSSVSGTAVIDSPLHF; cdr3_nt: TGTGCCAGCAGCTCAGTTTCCGGGACAGCGGTTATAGATTCACCCCTCCACTTT